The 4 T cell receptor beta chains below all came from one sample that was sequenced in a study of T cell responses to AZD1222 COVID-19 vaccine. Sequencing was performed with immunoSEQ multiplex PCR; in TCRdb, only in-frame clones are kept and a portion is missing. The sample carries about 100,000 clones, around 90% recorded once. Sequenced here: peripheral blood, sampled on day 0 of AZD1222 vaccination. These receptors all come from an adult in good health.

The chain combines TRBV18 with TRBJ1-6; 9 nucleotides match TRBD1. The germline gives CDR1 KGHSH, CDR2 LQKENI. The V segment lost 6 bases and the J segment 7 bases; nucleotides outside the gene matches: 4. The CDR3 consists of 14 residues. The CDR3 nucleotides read TGTGCCAGCTCTGCCGGGACAGGGAATTCACCCCTCCACTTT. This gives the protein CASSAGTGNSPLHF.

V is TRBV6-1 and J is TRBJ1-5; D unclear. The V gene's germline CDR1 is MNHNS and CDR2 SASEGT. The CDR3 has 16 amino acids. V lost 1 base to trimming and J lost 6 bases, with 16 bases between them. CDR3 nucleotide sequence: TGTGCCAGCAGTGAAGTGGCAGGATATACGGGTCAGCCCCAGCATTTT. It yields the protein CASSEVAGYTGQPQHF.

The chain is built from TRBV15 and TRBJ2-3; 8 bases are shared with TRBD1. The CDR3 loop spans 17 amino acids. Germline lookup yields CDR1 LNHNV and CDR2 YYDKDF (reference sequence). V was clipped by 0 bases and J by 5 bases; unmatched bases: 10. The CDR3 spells CATSRDPAGGMEDTQYF. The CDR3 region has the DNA TGTGCCACCAGCAGAGATCCGGCAGGGGGCATGGAAGATACGCAGTATTTT. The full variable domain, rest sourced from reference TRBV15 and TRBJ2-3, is DAMVIQNPRYQVTQFGKPVTLSCSQTLNHNVMYWYQQKSSQAPKLLFHYYDKDFNNEADTPDNFQSRRPNTSFCFLDIRSPGLGDTAMYLCATSRDPAGGMEDTQYFGPGTRLTVL.

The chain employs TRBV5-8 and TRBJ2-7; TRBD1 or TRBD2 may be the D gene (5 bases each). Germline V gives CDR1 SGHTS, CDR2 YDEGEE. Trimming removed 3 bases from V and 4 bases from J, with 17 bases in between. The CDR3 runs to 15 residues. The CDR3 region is CASSYPGTSPYEQYF. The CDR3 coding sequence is TGTGCCAGCAGCTACCCCGGGACCTCCCCATACGAGCAGTACTTC.